A single sample gave rise to the 14 T cell receptor beta chains below, sequenced in a study of vaccination effects on CD4 cells after COVID-19. Using immunoSEQ multiplex PCR, the repertoire was profiled, and TCRdb retains in-frame clones only, with some absent. The sample holds approximately 26,000 clones; about 80% are singletons and the top ten take under 7%. Viral peptide pool expansion of antigen-specific CD4+ T cells preceded sequencing in the ViraFEST assay. Following 10 days of culture, CD4+ T cells were isolated. All participants had two doses of either the BNT162b2 or mRNA-1273 vaccine. No antigen has been assigned to these receptors. This specimen was CD4+ T cells from PBMCs cultured with SARS-CoV-2 spike peptides, taken after COVID-19 vaccination. All receptors derive from a human donor who received a COVID-19 vaccine. Some clones in this sample may be carry-over from other donors' samples.

This clone has only a few counts. The chain is built from TRBV6-4 and TRBJ2-5; no firm D call. The germline gives CDR1 MRHNA, CDR2 SNTAGT. V dropped 7 bases and J dropped 0 bases, with 12 bases sitting between them. The CDR3 is 14 residues long. CDR3 nucleotide sequence: TGTGCCAGCACCATACAGCCCGACCAAGAGACCCAGTACTTC. As protein: CASTIQPDQETQYF.

The V gene is TRBV5-6, the J gene TRBJ2-1, with D tentatively TRBD2 (6 bases). There are 13 residues in the CDR3. V was shortened by 4 bases and J by 8 bases, with 13 bases between the two germline ends. Germline CDR1 SGHDT, CDR2 YYEEEE. The CDR3 sequence: CASSLRDSHEQFF. The CDR3 DNA reads TGTGCCAGCAGCCTCCGGGACTCCCATGAGCAGTTCTTC.

Only a few counts were recorded for this clone. V usage is TRBV7-2 and J usage is TRBJ1-1; D gene uncertain. Deletions cut 1 base from V and 2 bases from J, with 5 bases between. CDR3 size: 13 residues. Germline V gene lookup returns CDR1 SGHTA and CDR2 FQGNSA. The CDR3 loop reads CASSLVFNTEAFF. For the CDR3, the DNA is TGTGCCAGCAGCTTAGTGTTCAACACTGAAGCTTTCTTT.

The CDR3 DNA reads as TGCAGCGTTTCCGGGACAGGGGCAGATACGCAGTATTTT. Protein: CSVSGTGADTQYF. The V gene is TRBV29-1, the J gene TRBJ2-3, with 10 bases that match TRBD1. CDR3 length: 13 residues. In germline, CDR1 is SQVTM, CDR2 ANQGSEA. Unmatched junction bases numbered 3, after V lost 5 bases and J lost 4 bases.

The CDR3 DNA is TGTGCCAGCAGTTTTGGGGGCAGGGGGAAGGCAGATACGCAGTATTTT. Its protein is CASSFGGRGKADTQYF. The chain carries TRBV5-5 and TRBJ2-3; TRBD1 aligns across 7 bases. Germline CDR1 reads SGHKS; CDR2 reads YYEKEE (reference sequence). The trim removed 5 bases at V and 4 bases at J, leaving 13 bases unmatched. CDR3 length equals 16 residues. Full variable domain (rest looked up from reference TRBV5-5 and TRBJ2-3): DAGVTQSPTHLIKTRGQQVTLRCSPISGHKSVSWYQQVLGQGPQFIFQYYEKEERGRGNFPDRFSARQFPNYSSELNVNALLLGDSALYLCASSFGGRGKADTQYFGPGTRLTVL.

The chain joins TRBV4-1 to TRBJ2-7, with D maybe TRBD1 (6 bases). The CDR3 sequence is 14 residues long. The V end was cut by 0 bases, the J end by 4 bases, with 10 bases between. Germline V gene lookup returns CDR1 MGHRA and CDR2 YSYEKL. CDR3 sequence (DNA): TGCGCCAGCAGCCAAGATCTGGACAGTTACGAGCAGTACGTC. It specifies CASSQDLDSYEQYV.

The chain links TRBV18 to TRBJ2-2; TRBD2 aligns across 8 bases. Trimming cost V 3 bases and J 2 bases; bases outside gene matches: 5. Germline CDR1 KGHSH, CDR2 LQKENI. The CDR3 is made up of 16 amino acids. The CDR3 is CASSPRLAQNTGELFF. CDR3 nucleotides: TGTGCCAGCTCACCGCGACTAGCGCAAAACACCGGGGAGCTGTTTTTT.

V usage is TRBV7-2 and J usage is TRBJ1-1; TRBD1 might be the D (5 bases). CDR1 and CDR2 from the germline V gene are SGHTA and FQGNSA. The CDR3 sequence is 13 residues long. Trimming shortened V by 6 bases and J by 4 bases, and 12 bases separated the two germline ends. CDR3 sequence reads: CASRRSQGTEAFF. CDR3 DNA: TGTGCCAGCAGGAGATCGCAGGGCACTGAAGCTTTCTTT.

The chain couples TRBV18 to TRBJ1-2; D not certain. V lost 3 bases to trimming and J lost 5 bases, with 16 bases between them. Germline lookup yields CDR1 KGHSH and CDR2 LQKENI. The CDR3 has 15 amino acids. CDR3 loop: CASSPMDRTQYGYTF. CDR3 DNA sequence: TGTGCCAGCTCACCTATGGACCGGACCCAATATGGCTACACCTTC.

This chain uses TRBV5-1 with TRBJ1-6, with unresolved D. This CDR3 spans 16 amino acids. Trimming cost V 0 bases and J 4 bases, with 11 bases left between them. Germline V gene sequence: CDR1 SGHRS, CDR2 YFSETQ. The CDR3 sequence: CASSLAPRKYNSPLHF. In nucleotides, the CDR3 is TGCGCCAGCAGCTTGGCTCCCCGGAAGTATAATTCACCCCTCCACTTT.

The V call is TRBV5-1, the J call TRBJ2-3; possibly TRBD1 for D (7 bases). Germline loops: CDR1 SGHRS, CDR2 YFSETQ. The CDR3 consists of 15 residues. V shed 2 bases and J shed 3 bases, with 13 bases lying between them. CDR3 sequence: CASSLEQGRTDTQYF. The CDR3 nucleotides read TGCGCCAGCAGCTTAGAACAGGGGAGGACAGATACGCAGTATTTT.

V is TRBV24-1 and J is TRBJ2-7; TRBD1 matches 8 bases. The germline gives CDR1 KGHDR, CDR2 SFDVKD. The CDR3 spans 13 residues. Unmatched junction bases numbered 6, after V lost 5 bases and J lost 7 bases. The CDR3 DNA is TGTGCCACCAGTGCGGACAGGGTACGGGAGCAGTACGTC. The encoded protein is CATSADRVREQYV.

This chain joins TRBV4-1 and TRBJ2-1, with 12 bases that match TRBD2. Germline V CDR1 and CDR2: MGHRA, YSYEKL. The CDR3 is 16 amino acids. The ends lost 1 base at V and 8 bases at J; junction bases unmatched: 6. The CDR3 loop is CASSQAPSGGVHEQFF. The CDR3 coding sequence is TGCGCCAGCAGCCAAGCCCCTAGCGGGGGGGTACATGAGCAGTTCTTC.

The chain joins TRBV5-1 to TRBJ2-7; 7 bases agree with TRBD1. V was clipped by 4 bases and J by 0 bases; unmatched bases: 4. The CDR3 is 14 residues long. Per germline, CDR1 SGHRS and CDR2 YFSETQ. DNA for the CDR3: TGCGCCAGCAGCCGAGGGGACAGCTCCTACGAGCAGTACGTC. Its protein product is CASSRGDSSYEQYV.